Below, 24 T cell receptor beta chains from the same sample are listed, as sequenced in a study of control samples from healthy donors and cancer patients. Repertoires were generated with immunoSEQ multiplex PCR, while TCRdb's copy carries only in-frame clones and drops some. The sample contains 150,000 to 200,000 clones, around 90% of which appear only once. Sequenced input: blood. The receptor source for this set is a man aged 18 to 35 in good health.

The rearrangement uses TRBV7-3 and TRBJ2-2; the D gene is possibly TRBD1 (5 bases). V lost 4 bases and J 0 bases, leaving 9 bases between the germline ends. Per germline, CDR1 SGHTA and CDR2 FQGTGA. CDR3 length equals 15 residues. The DNA of the CDR3 is TGTGCCAGCAGCTCCCAGGGTGCGAACACCGGGGAGCTGTTTTTT. Its translation: CASSSQGANTGELFF.

V and J are TRBV7-7 and TRBJ2-5, with D possibly being TRBD1 or TRBD2 (5 bases each). This CDR3 region has 14 residues. CDR1 and CDR2 from the germline V gene are SSHAT and FNYEAQ (reference sequence). The V and J ends lost 8 bases and 5 bases respectively, with 18 bases between them. CDR3 sequence (DNA): TGTGCCAGCGGACTGGACGGGGCTGGGGAGACCCAGTACTTC. As protein: CASGLDGAGETQYF.

The chain uses TRBV2 and TRBJ1-2; a weak D match, TRBD1 (6 bases). In germline, CDR1 is SNHLY, CDR2 FYNNEI. This CDR3 has 11 residues. The germline V and J ends were trimmed by 6 bases and 7 bases, with 9 bases remaining between them. CDR3 nucleotide sequence: TGTGCCAGCAGGGGGGACATTGGCTACACCTTC. Its translation is CASRGDIGYTF.

The chain combines TRBV7-2 with TRBJ1-6; no reliable D call. With 0 bases removed from V and 7 bases from J, the gap between germline ends came to 1 base. Germline CDR1 SGHTA, CDR2 FQGNSA. The CDR3 length is 12 residues. This CDR3 reads CASSLANSPLHF. The CDR3 DNA reads TGTGCCAGCAGCTTAGCCAATTCACCCCTCCACTTT. The complete variable domain, with remaining parts taken from reference TRBV7-2 and TRBJ1-6, reads GAGVSQSPSNKVTEKGKDVELRCDPISGHTALYWYRQSLGQGLEFLIYFQGNSAPDKSGLPSDRFSAERTGGSVSTLTIQRTQQEDSAVYLCASSLANSPLHFGNGTRLTVT.

This chain connects TRBV9 to TRBJ2-1, with 9 positions matching TRBD1. The CDR3 extends over 14 amino acids. Germline V gene data show CDR1 as SGDLS and CDR2 as YYNGEE. The V gene end was trimmed by 0 bases and the J gene end by 5 bases; junction bases not matched to a gene: 0. In nucleotides, the CDR3 is TGTGCCAGCAGCGTAGGACAGGGGGACAATGAGCAGTTCTTC. This translates into CASSVGQGDNEQFF.

V gene TRBV6-5 combines with J gene TRBJ1-1; 7 bases fit TRBD1. Per the germline V gene, CDR1 is MNHEY and CDR2 is SVGAGI. The CDR3 has 13 residues. The V segment lost 5 bases and the J segment 5 bases; nucleotides outside the gene matches: 5. CDR3 DNA sequence: TGTGCCAGCAGTCGGGGACAGTGGACTGAAGCTTTCTTT. The encoded protein is CASSRGQWTEAFF.

The J gene is TRBJ2-7, the V gene TRBV5-4; D gene ambiguous. The germline gives CDR1 SGHNT, CDR2 YYREEE (reference sequence). V was pared by 0 bases and J by 2 bases, with 9 bases between. The CDR3 length is 14 residues. CDR3 in amino acids: CASSLAGGPYEQYF. As DNA, the CDR3 is TGTGCCAGCAGCTTGGCGGGCGGCCCCTACGAGCAGTACTTC.

This clone was seen just once. The J gene is TRBJ2-3, the V gene TRBV7-3; D unresolved. The CDR3 length is 14 residues. V lost 1 base and J 3 bases, leaving 8 bases between the germline ends. CDR1 SGHTA and CDR2 FQGTGA come from the germline V gene. The CDR3 spells CASSLNPGTDTQYF. DNA for the CDR3: TGTGCCAGCAGCTTAAACCCCGGGACAGATACGCAGTATTTT.

This clone turned up a few times. The chain employs TRBV20-1 and TRBJ1-6; D might be TRBD1 (6 bases). V lost 3 bases and J lost 8, with 11 bases in between. Germline V gene data show CDR1 as DFQATT and CDR2 as SNEGSKA (reference sequence). This CDR3 has 13 amino acids. CDR3 sequence (DNA): TGCAGTGCTAGTTACAGGGTAGATTCACCCCTCCACTTT. Translation: CSASYRVDSPLHF.

CDR3 sequence: CASSLSGSSWRSYNEQFF. CDR3 nucleotide sequence: TGTGCCAGCAGTTTATCCGGCTCTTCTTGGCGCTCCTACAATGAGCAGTTCTTC. This chain joins TRBV27 and TRBJ2-1; D unresolved. The CDR3 is made up of 18 amino acids. CDR1 and CDR2 from the germline V gene are MNHEY and SMNVEV (reference sequence). Trimming pared 0 bases from V and 0 bases from J, leaving 15 bases between.

The genes are TRBV27 and TRBJ1-2; TRBD1 is a possible D gene (6 bases). Deletions cut 1 base from V and 6 bases from J, with 15 bases between. In germline, CDR1 is MNHEY, CDR2 SMNVEV (reference sequence). The CDR3 loop spans 15 amino acids. CDR3 nucleotide sequence: TGTGCCAGCAGTTTATACGCAGGGGCGCGAGATGGCTACACCTTC. Its protein is CASSLYAGARDGYTF.

This clone was counted between two and nine times. The V and J genes are TRBV18 and TRBJ1-5; D gene uncertain. Germline V CDR1 and CDR2: KGHSH, LQKENI. The V end was cut by 3 bases, the J end by 5 bases, with 17 bases between. CDR3 length equals 16 residues. CDR3 region: CASSPAHDRRYQPQHF. CDR3 bases: TGTGCCAGCTCACCGGCACATGACCGGCGATATCAGCCCCAGCATTTT.

This rearrangement joins TRBV15 to TRBJ1-1, with 12 bases aligning to TRBD1. V lost 3 bases, J lost 1 base, and 3 bases stayed unmatched. The V gene's germline CDR1 is LNHNV and CDR2 YYDKDF (reference sequence). The CDR3 covers 16 residues. DNA for the CDR3: TGTGCCACCAGCAGGGGGACAGGGGGCACGAACACTGAAGCTTTCTTT. The encoded protein is CATSRGTGGTNTEAFF.

The chain is built from TRBV28 and TRBJ1-1; D possibly corresponds to TRBD1 (5 bases). The germline V gene has CDR1 MDHEN and CDR2 SYDVKM. Trimming cost V 1 base and J 4 bases, with 13 bases left between them. The CDR3 is 15 amino acids. CDR3 protein: CASSLSGTPRTEAFF. CDR3 DNA sequence: TGTGCCAGCAGTTTATCTGGGACCCCGCGCACTGAAGCTTTCTTT. Full variable domain (outside the CDR3, taken from reference TRBV28 and TRBJ1-1): DVKVTQSSRYLVKRTGEKVFLECVQDMDHENMFWYRQDPGLGLRLIYFSYDVKMKEKGDIPEGYSVSREKKERFSLILESASTNQTSMYLCASSLSGTPRTEAFFGQGTRLTVV.

The chain carries TRBV3-1 (or the pseudogene TRBV3-2) and TRBJ2-2; D gene uncertain. The CDR3 is made up of 14 amino acids. V lost 1 base, J lost 5 bases, and 8 bases lay in between. CDR1 and CDR2 (germline): LGHDT, YNNKEL (reference sequence). The CDR3 spells CASSQGQITGELFF. In nucleotides, the CDR3 is TGTGCCAGCAGCCAAGGCCAGATAACCGGGGAGCTGTTTTTT.

This clone has just one count. The chain uses TRBV28 and TRBJ2-7, with TRBD1 matching 9 bases. V trimming: 7 bases; J trimming: 2 bases; junction bases outside the gene matches: 6. CDR3 size: 14 residues. Germline V gene data show CDR1 as MDHEN and CDR2 as SYDVKM. CDR3 DNA sequence: TGTGCCAGCACCTTGACAGGGGGGACCTACGAGCAGTACTTC. Amino acids: CASTLTGGTYEQYF. Filled out from reference TRBV28 and TRBJ2-7, the complete variable domain reads DVKVTQSSRYLVKRTGEKVFLECVQDMDHENMFWYRQDPGLGLRLIYFSYDVKMKEKGDIPEGYSVSREKKERFSLILESASTNQTSMYLCASTLTGGTYEQYFGPGTRLTVT.

This sequence joins TRBV15 and TRBJ1-6; 8 nucleotides align to TRBD1. The CDR3 runs to 19 residues. Trimming removed 3 bases from V and 0 bases from J; junction bases left unmatched: 10. Germline V gives CDR1 LNHNV, CDR2 YYDKDF (reference sequence). The CDR3, as DNA: TGTGCCACCAGCAGCTCGGGACAGGACCTAAGCTCCTATAATTCACCCCTCCACTTT. It translates to CATSSSGQDLSSYNSPLHF.

CDR3 sequence reads: CASSLADTGGTKAFF. In DNA form, the CDR3 reads TGTGCCAGCAGCTTAGCGGACACAGGGGGAACGAAAGCTTTCTTT. The chain uses TRBV7-2 and TRBJ1-1; TRBD1 matches at 8 bases. CDR1 is SGHTA and CDR2 is FQGNSA in the germline V gene. Germline trimming cut 0 bases from V and 9 bases from J; bases unmatched to any gene: 9. The CDR3 extends over 15 amino acids.

The rearrangement joins TRBV29-1 to TRBJ1-2; D not resolved. Germline V gives CDR1 SQVTM, CDR2 ANQGSEA. V shed 5 bases and J shed 0 bases, with 13 bases lying between them. The CDR3 loop spans 14 amino acids. CDR3 in DNA: TGCAGCGTTCTTGCCAGTGGGGCTAACTATGGCTACACCTTC. It specifies CSVLASGANYGYTF.

The chain is built from TRBV9 and TRBJ2-1; D unclear. The germline gives CDR1 SGDLS, CDR2 YYNGEE. Trimming left V 0 bases short and J 3 bases short, with 13 bases between. CDR3 length: 16 residues. The CDR3 is CASSVETARIYNEQFF. The CDR3 bases are TGTGCCAGCAGCGTAGAAACGGCCAGAATCTACAATGAGCAGTTCTTC.

This clone was observed once. The chain employs TRBV9 and TRBJ2-1; D may match TRBD1 or TRBD2 (5 bases each). V was trimmed by 3 bases and J by 9 bases, leaving 13 bases between them. This CDR3 spans 13 amino acids. CDR1 SGDLS and CDR2 YYNGEE come from the germline V gene. The CDR3 sequence: CASSEIGGLEQFF. In DNA form, the CDR3 reads TGTGCCAGCAGCGAAATTGGGGGTCTTGAGCAGTTCTTC. The full variable domain, in which reference TRBV9 and TRBJ2-1 provide the parts outside the CDR3, is DSGVTQTPKHLITATGQRVTLRCSPRSGDLSVYWYQQSLDQGLQFLIQYYNGEERAKGNILERFSAQQFPDLHSELNLSSLELGDSALYFCASSEIGGLEQFFGPGTRLTVL.

About this clone itself: Relative to the germline gene, one junction end is altered; a read error may explain this. This sequence joins TRBV23-1 and TRBJ2-7; D is possibly TRBD1 or TRBD2 (7 bases each). TRBV23-1 is an open reading frame, and its role is uncertain. The CDR3 consists of 17 residues. Here the CDR3 DNA reads TGCGCCAGAAGTCAATCTGTCAGCGGGACAGATAAGTACGAGCAGTACTTC. Its protein product is CARSQSVSGTDKYEQYF.

The V gene is TRBV27, the J gene TRBJ1-2; weak D call: TRBD1 (5 bases). Trimming shortened V by 4 bases and J by 8 bases, and 17 bases separated the two germline ends. The germline V gene has CDR1 MNHEY and CDR2 SMNVEV (reference sequence). This CDR3 has 14 residues. DNA of the CDR3: TGTGCCAGCAGTTGGGGGGAAAAAGGTTTCGGCTACACCTTC. Its protein is CASSWGEKGFGYTF.

The V call is TRBV6-5, the J call TRBJ1-1; maybe TRBD1 (6 bases). CDR3 length equals 14 residues. The V gene lost 2 bases and the J gene lost 0 bases, with 7 bases spanning the gap. Per germline, CDR1 MNHEY and CDR2 SVGAGI. The CDR3 DNA reads TGTGCCAGCAGTTACAGGGGGATGAACACTGAAGCTTTCTTT. Translated: CASSYRGMNTEAFF.